This TCR beta chain was profiled in a study of cytomegalovirus exposure and HLA in healthy donors. General study findings and limits: The authors listed about 170 TCR beta chains as cytomegalovirus-associated.

Primers: 60 Vbeta forward and 13 Jbeta reverse. Sequencing was performed with immunoSEQ multiplex PCR; in TCRdb, only in-frame clones are kept and a portion is missing. The repertoire has about 140,000 clones, approximately 79% of them found once; the top ten carry roughly 10%. This clone was counted only a few times. Antigen unknown. The material sequenced was PBMCs. This TCR derives from a woman aged 50 to 60 in good health and CMV-seropositive.

The CDR3 region is CASSNGQFNEKLFF. The CDR3 DNA follows: TGTGCCAGCAGCAACGGACAGTTCAATGAAAAACTGTTTTTT. V gene TRBV2 combines with J gene TRBJ1-4; TRBD1 might be the D (6 bases). The V gene lost 6 bases and the J gene lost 5 bases, with 13 bases spanning the gap. Germline CDR1 reads SNHLY; CDR2 reads FYNNEI. CDR3 length equals 14 residues.